Sequencing of this TCR beta chain was carried out in a study of glioma-infiltrating T cells after dendritic cell vaccination. The CDR3 contains 14 residues. CDR1 is MNHEY and CDR2 is SVGAGI in the germline V gene. V was pared by 5 bases and J by 4 bases, with 4 bases of the junction left unmatched. As for time point: after dendritic cell vaccination, including at tumor progression/relapse. Method: immunoSEQ multiplex PCR; TCRdb's copy keeps in-frame clones and lacks some. The sample records about 91,000 clones, 80% to 90% being singletons. The receptor's source is a human donor with glioblastoma. V gene TRBV6-5 combines with J gene TRBJ1-2, with TRBD1 matching over 10 bases. Here the sequenced sample was blood, taken after dendritic cell vaccination. The CDR3 DNA is TGTGCCAGCAGTACGGGACAGGGGACCTATGGCTACACCTTC. Translation gives CASSTGQGTYGYTF.